Listed here are 25 T cell receptor beta chains from one sample, sequenced in a study of human T cells and chemical hapten exposure. Each CDR3 protein is one row after TCRdb ran MiXCR on the RACE reads. Of some 330,000 distinct CDR3 sequences listed, 5.5% were seen once; the top ten hold 7% to 10%. Indicated time point: pre-sensitization, week 0. As to treatment: therapeutic diphenylcyclopropenone sensitization with weekly scalp DPC. This material consisted of whole blood, taken in connection with sensitization to the hapten diphenylcyclopropenone (DPC). Every receptor here comes from a woman aged 18-29 years with alopecia areata. Some clones in this sample may be carry-over from other donors' samples.

The sample holds a few counts of this clonotype. The chain recombines TRBV3-1 with TRBJ2-1, with D unclear. The CDR3 loop spans 14 amino acids. V shed 0 bases and J shed 5 bases, with 8 bases lying between them. CDR1 is LGHDT and CDR2 is YNNKEL in the germline V gene (reference sequence). Here the CDR3 reads CASSQDTSHNEQFF. The CDR3 DNA sequence: TGTGCCAGCAGCCAAGATACGTCACACAATGAGCAGTTCTTC.

V gene TRBV24-1 combines with J gene TRBJ1-4, with D possibly being TRBD1 (5 bases). This CDR3 comprises 16 residues. Per the germline V gene, CDR1 is KGHDR and CDR2 is SFDVKD. The CDR3 DNA is TGTGCGACGGACGGGGCCTCCCCTCCACCTAATGAAAAACTGTTTTTT. The encoded protein is CATDGASPPPNEKLFF.

This clonotype was seen more than once but under ten times. The chain carries TRBV20-1 and TRBJ1-1, with 9 bases identical to TRBD1. Germline CDR1 reads DFQATT; CDR2 reads SNEGSKA (reference sequence). The CDR3 has 13 residues. J was trimmed by 5 bases and V by 5 bases; bases with no gene match: 6. CDR3 in DNA: TGCAGTGCTTGGGACAGGGTCTTTACTGAAGCTTTCTTT. This gives the protein CSAWDRVFTEAFF.

This clonotype was counted many times. This rearrangement joins TRBV29-1 to TRBJ2-5; TRBD1 might be the D (6 bases). The CDR3 runs 12 residues. Germline CDR1 and CDR2: SQVTM and ANQGSEA. The CDR3: CSGRQVQETQYF. CDR3 DNA: TGCAGTGGGCGACAGGTACAAGAGACCCAGTACTTC.

A note on this clonotype: The junction departs from germline at one end; a sequencing error may be responsible. The rearrangement links TRBV6-1 to TRBJ1-2, with a weak D call TRBD1 (6 bases). The V gene's germline CDR1 is MNHNS and CDR2 SASEGT. The CDR3 has 15 amino acids. The CDR3 reads CASSVFVGQNSGYTF. The CDR3 coding sequence is TGTGCCAGCAGTGTGTTCGTAGGACAGAACTCTGGCTACACCTTC.

As concerns this clonotype: This sequence may be a read error, since a much larger clone differs from it by one base. V is TRBV7-3 and J is TRBJ1-1; the D is unclear. Germline V CDR1 and CDR2: SGHTA, FQGTGA. V lost 6 bases and J lost 0, with 11 bases in between. The CDR3 covers 14 residues. The CDR3 reads CASRPTGMNTEAFF. The DNA for the CDR3 is TGTGCCAGCAGGCCGACGGGCATGAACACTGAAGCTTTCTTT.

The chain uses TRBV11-1 and TRBJ1-1; D not certain. Germline assignment: CDR1 SGHAT and CDR2 FQDESV (reference sequence). The V end lost 1 base, the J end lost 4 bases, and 10 bases lay between the germline ends. This CDR3 contains 14 residues. The CDR3 coding sequence is TGTGCCAGCAGCTTAGTGTCCAGAGGCACTGAAGCTTTCTTT. Translated: CASSLVSRGTEAFF.

This chain links TRBV3-1 with TRBJ2-3; TRBD2 matches at 7 bases. The germline V gene encodes CDR1 LGHDT and CDR2 YNNKEL (reference sequence). The CDR3 contains 17 residues. J was trimmed by 0 bases and V by 1 base; bases with no gene match: 7. The CDR3 DNA reads TGTGCCAGCAGCCAAGGATGGGGGGGAGAGAGCACAGATACGCAGTATTTT. Translating gives CASSQGWGGESTDTQYF.

The V and J genes are TRBV18 and TRBJ1-6, with D possibly TRBD1 on 5 matching bases. Germline loops: CDR1 KGHSH, CDR2 LQKENI. The CDR3 extends over 16 amino acids. V was trimmed by 2 bases and J by 2 bases, leaving 10 bases between them. CDR3 sequence reads: CASSPTGRTYNSPLHF. The CDR3 bases are TGTGCCAGCTCACCAACGGGACGGACCTATAATTCACCCCTCCACTTT.

This clonotype was picked up many times. The chain employs TRBV6-5 and TRBJ1-3; perhaps TRBD1 as D (6 bases). The CDR3 extends over 14 amino acids. The germline gives CDR1 MNHEY, CDR2 SVGAGI. V gave up 6 bases and J gave up 10 bases, with 19 bases separating them. The CDR3 spells CASSLRGGVWTIYF. The CDR3 DNA reads as TGTGCCAGCAGCTTACGGGGGGGCGTCTGGACCATATATTTT.

A few counts support this clonotype. The chain couples TRBV3-1 to TRBJ1-6; no definite D call. The V gene lost 0 bases and the J gene lost 6 bases, with 9 bases spanning the gap. The CDR3 length is 15 residues. The germline gives CDR1 LGHDT, CDR2 YNNKEL (reference sequence). The CDR3 sequence is CASSQERSSNSPLHF. The CDR3 coding sequence is TGTGCCAGCAGCCAAGAGAGGAGCTCTAATTCACCCCTCCACTTT. The complete variable domain, with remaining parts taken from reference TRBV3-1 and TRBJ1-6, reads DTAVSQTPKYLVTQMGNDKSIKCEQNLGHDTMYWYKQDSKKFLKIMFSYNNKELIINETVPNRFSPKSPDKAHLNLHINSLELGDSAVYFCASSQERSSNSPLHFGNGTRLTVT.

This clonotype was recorded at least ten times. This sequence joins TRBV5-1 and TRBJ2-4, with D perhaps TRBD1 (6 bases). The V gene's germline CDR1 is SGHRS and CDR2 YFSETQ. The CDR3 has 15 residues. V was pared by 0 bases and J by 7 bases, with 14 bases between. The CDR3 bases are TGCGCCAGCAGCTTGGAGGGGGTACTTCGGAACATTCAGTACTTC. Translating it yields CASSLEGVLRNIQYF.

The J gene is TRBJ1-1, the V gene TRBV5-6; D call uncertain. Germline values: CDR1 SGHDT, CDR2 YYEEEE. The CDR3 totals 14 residues. Trimming cost V 2 bases and J 4 bases, with 12 bases left between them. The CDR3 DNA is TGTGCCAGCAGCTTTGTGGGCACGGGCACTGAAGCTTTCTTT. Its protein is CASSFVGTGTEAFF.

This clonotype turned up a few times. V and J are TRBV5-1 and TRBJ2-1; 13 nucleotides agree with TRBD2. Germline V gene lookup returns CDR1 SGHRS and CDR2 YFSETQ. J was trimmed by 10 bases and V by 3 bases; bases with no gene match: 7. This CDR3 comprises 15 residues. The CDR3 loop reads CASSSPGLAGKEQFF. Here the CDR3 DNA reads TGCGCCAGCAGCTCCCCGGGACTAGCGGGGAAAGAGCAGTTCTTC.

This clonotype was recorded at least ten times. The rearrangement uses TRBV5-1 and TRBJ2-3; no clear D. This CDR3 has 14 amino acids. V lost 5 bases to trimming and J lost 4 bases, with 14 bases between them. Germline CDR1 and CDR2: SGHRS and YFSETQ. For the CDR3, the DNA is TGCGCCAGCAGTTCTCGACGGACCCCAGATACGCAGTATTTT. Translated: CASSSRRTPDTQYF. The variable domain in full, with the rest retrieved from reference TRBV5-1 and TRBJ2-3, is KAGVTQTPRYLIKTRGQQVTLSCSPISGHRSVSWYQQTPGQGLQFLFEYFSETQRNKGNFPGRFSGRQFSNSRSEMNVSTLELGDSALYLCASSSRRTPDTQYFGPGTRLTVL.

In the case of this clonotype: This may stem from a read error, because a much larger clone lies one nucleotide away. V is TRBV19 and J is TRBJ1-4; no reliable D call. V was cut by 7 bases and J by 3 bases, with 12 bases left in between. In germline, CDR1 is LNHDA, CDR2 SQIVND (reference sequence). This CDR3 comprises 14 residues. CDR3 sequence: CASNPGGSNEKLFF. DNA of the CDR3: TGTGCCAGTAATCCGGGAGGTTCTAATGAAAAACTGTTTTTT.

The sample holds many counts of this clonotype. The chain has TRBV6-5 and TRBJ2-3, with 9 nucleotides matching TRBD2. Germline CDR1 reads MNHEY; CDR2 reads SVGAGI. With 2 bases clipped from V and 0 bases from J, the junction kept 18 bases outside the gene matches. This CDR3 has 21 amino acids. CDR3 DNA: TGTGCCAGCAGTTACACTTTCCGACTAGCGGAAATCACTTCTAGCACAGATACGCAGTATTTT. Translated: CASSYTFRLAEITSSTDTQYF.

This clonotype was recorded many times. The chain uses TRBV5-1 and TRBJ2-7; 10 bases are a match to TRBD2. The germline V gene has CDR1 SGHRS and CDR2 YFSETQ. Unmatched junction bases numbered 9, after V lost 8 bases and J lost 4 bases. This CDR3 contains 14 residues. The chain's CDR3 is CASQPSGGGYEQYF. In DNA, the CDR3 is TGCGCCAGTCAGCCTAGCGGGGGAGGGTACGAGCAGTACTTC.

This clonotype has ten or more counts. The chain is built from TRBV5-1 and TRBJ1-2; unclear D gene. V lost 0 bases and J 3 bases, leaving 3 bases between the germline ends. This CDR3 region has 12 residues. Germline V gene lookup returns CDR1 SGHRS and CDR2 YFSETQ. This CDR3 reads CASSLDDYGYTF. CDR3 nucleotides: TGCGCCAGCAGCTTGGATGACTATGGCTACACCTTC.

This chain uses TRBV12-3 or TRBV12-4 with TRBJ2-7; 13 nucleotides line up with TRBD2. Losses at the gene ends were 5 bases for V and 3 bases for J; bases not matched to a gene: 10. This CDR3 region has 17 residues. The CDR3 spells CASSPRTSGGHFYEQYF. CDR3 DNA: TGTGCCAGCAGTCCGCGGACTAGCGGGGGCCACTTCTACGAGCAGTACTTC.

A few counts support this clonotype. V and J are TRBV6-5 and TRBJ1-1; maybe TRBD1 (6 bases). From germline, CDR1 is MNHEY and CDR2 SVGAGI. The CDR3 contains 17 residues. V dropped 0 bases and J dropped 1 base, with 15 bases sitting between them. CDR3 coding DNA: TGTGCCAGCAGTTACTCTGGAAGGAACAGGGCGAACACTGAAGCTTTCTTT. It encodes CASSYSGRNRANTEAFF.

This clonotype was detected a few times. The chain is built from TRBV20-1 and TRBJ2-1; maybe TRBD1 (5 bases). Germline assignment: CDR1 DFQATT and CDR2 SNEGSKA (reference sequence). Trimming cost V 0 bases and J 0 bases, with 15 bases left between them. There are 17 residues in the CDR3. CDR3 coding DNA: TGCAGTGCTAGAGATATCCAGGGCATGATCTCCTACAATGAGCAGTTCTTC. The encoded protein is CSARDIQGMISYNEQFF.

This clonotype was seen a few times. J is TRBJ2-7 and V is TRBV7-2; D is undetermined. This CDR3 is 19 amino acids long. CDR1 is SGHTA, CDR2 FQGNSA, per germline. The V end was cut by 2 bases, the J end by 3 bases, with 26 bases between. The CDR3 is CASSLFETFRGGPFYEQYF. DNA of the CDR3: TGTGCCAGCAGCTTATTTGAGACGTTCCGCGGCGGACCATTCTACGAGCAGTACTTC.

The table lists this clonotype with a few counts. The gene calls are TRBV7-2 and TRBJ1-2; D uncertain. Germline V CDR1 and CDR2: SGHTA, FQGNSA. This CDR3 comprises 14 residues. Trimming cost V 5 bases and J 4 bases, with 14 bases left between them. Here the CDR3 reads CASSPSLRIYGYTF. The CDR3 nucleotides read TGTGCCAGCAGCCCGAGCCTGAGGATCTATGGCTACACCTTC.

The CDR3, as DNA: TGCGCCAGCAGCGAACTACAGGGGAGGCCTGAAGCTTTCTTT. This gives the protein CASSELQGRPEAFF. The J gene is TRBJ1-1, the V gene TRBV5-1; 7 bases map to TRBD1. J gave up 6 bases and V 4 bases, and 9 bases lay outside the gene matches. The CDR3 has 14 amino acids. From germline, CDR1 is SGHRS and CDR2 YFSETQ.